Listed below are T cell receptor beta chains from one sample, sequenced in a study of blood T cell repertoires in COVID-19. The table came from immunoSEQ multiplex PCR; TCRdb's copy has only in-frame clones and leaves some out. The sample consists of 260,000 or so clones, roughly 86% of them appearing once. The sample was peripheral blood. The receptors shown here come from a man aged 18 to 35 with active or convalescent COVID-19. CDR3s include the opening cysteine and the closing phenylalanine or tryptophan. Fields, in order: J gene, D gene, V gene, clone size, CDR3 DNA, CDR3 protein. D genes are given only for firm matches. Not all rows give a size; the values are once, few, many and, for expanded clones, a class.

>TRBJ1-2|NA|TRBV6-5|NA
TGTGCCAGCAGTTATTGGACAACCTATGGCTACACCTTC
CASSYWTTYGYTF
>TRBJ1-2|NA|TRBV4-1|NA
TGCGCCAGCAGCCAAGCGGGGGAGGGGTATGGCTACACCTTC
CASSQAGEGYGYTF
>TRBJ1-1|NA|TRBV6-5|once
TGTGCCAGCAGCTTACTCAGCAGGGGCACTGAAGCTTTCTTT
CASSLLSRGTEAFF
>TRBJ2-5|TRBD1|TRBV29-1|NA
TGCAGCGTGGGACAGGGGGGGGAGACCCAGTACTTC
CSVGQGGETQYF
>TRBJ1-2|NA|TRBV3-1/TRBV3-2|NA
TGTGCCAGCAGCCAAGAAGCCCGACCGGGGTACACGCCCTCCTATGGCTACACCTTC
CASSQEARPGYTPSYGYTF
>TRBJ2-3|NA|TRBV24-1|NA
TGTGCCACCAGTGATCCTCCCACAGATACGCAGTATTTT
CATSDPPTDTQYF
>TRBJ2-6|NA|TRBV9|NA
TGTGCCAGCAGCGTATTTCAGGGGGCCAACGTCCTGACTTTC
CASSVFQGANVLTF
>TRBJ1-1|NA|TRBV27|NA
TGTGCCAGCAGTTTTGGAGGGAACACTGAAGCTTTCTTT
CASSFGGNTEAFF
>TRBJ1-5|NA|TRBV11-2|many
TGTGCCAGCAGCTTAGGGGGCTGGAGCAATCAGCCCCAGCATTTT
CASSLGGWSNQPQHF
>TRBJ1-5|NA|TRBV6-2/TRBV6-3|NA
TGTGCCAGCAGCCCCACAGTGTCGAGTCAGCCCCAGCATTTT
CASSPTVSSQPQHF
>TRBJ2-3|TRBD2|TRBV4-3|NA
TGCGCCAGCAGCCAAATCGGGGGGGCCGTGGCAGATACGCAGTATTTT
CASSQIGGAVADTQYF
>TRBJ1-5|NA|TRBV5-6|NA
TGTGCCAGCAGCAGTGGACAGAGCAATCAGCCCCAGCATTTT
CASSSGQSNQPQHF
>TRBJ2-7|TRBD2|TRBV20-1|few
TGCAGTGCTAGTCCCCCGGGACTAGGGGGAGAGCAGTACTTC
CSASPPGLGGEQYF
>TRBJ2-2|NA|TRBV15|NA
TGTGCCACCAGCAGAGATTTGAACTCCGCCACGGAGCTGTTTTTT
CATSRDLNSATELFF
>TRBJ1-2|TRBD1|TRBV18|NA
TGTGCCAGCTCACTAGAACAGGGGGCTGGCTACACCTTC
CASSLEQGAGYTF
>TRBJ2-1|NA|TRBV23-1|NA
TGCGCCAGCAGGAAACAGGCGAGCTCCTACAATGAGCAGTTCTTC
CASRKQASSYNEQFF
>TRBJ2-1|TRBD2|TRBV10-3|NA
TGTGCCATCACCCCGGGACTAGCGGGGATGGATGAGCAGTTCTTC
CAITPGLAGMDEQFF
>TRBJ2-7|TRBD2|TRBV14|NA
TGTGCCAGCAGCCAAGATAGTTTAGCTAGCGGGGGACACGAGCAGTACTTC
CASSQDSLASGGHEQYF
>TRBJ1-5|NA|TRBV15|NA
TGTGCCACCAGCCGAGACACCATCTACTCGGCCCAGCATTTT
CATSRDTIYSAQHF
>TRBJ2-1|TRBD1|TRBV27|once
TGTGCCAGCAGTTTTGGGACAGGGTATTACAATGAGCAGTTCTTC
CASSFGTGYYNEQFF
>TRBJ1-2|TRBD1|TRBV6-1|few
TGTGCCAGCAGTGGGTTAGGGACAGGGTCCCGATATGGCTACACCTTC
CASSGLGTGSRYGYTF
>TRBJ1-5|NA|TRBV15|NA
TGTGCCACCAGCCCCGACAGACATCAGCCCCAGCATTTT
CATSPDRHQPQHF
>TRBJ1-5|TRBD1|TRBV6-2/TRBV6-3|NA
TGTGCCAGCAGTTACCTGCGACAGGGTAGCAATCAGCCCCAGCATTTT
CASSYLRQGSNQPQHF
>TRBJ1-1|NA|TRBV7-7|NA
TGTGCCAGCAGCCCCCTCCAGGGTCTGAACACTGAAGCTTTCTTT
CASSPLQGLNTEAFF
>TRBJ2-7|NA|TRBV7-8|once
TGTGCCAGCAGCCCCGCCTACGAGCAGTACTTC
CASSPAYEQYF
>TRBJ2-3|TRBD2|TRBV5-1|NA
TGCGCCAGCAGCACCTCTTCGCGGGGGATCACAGATACGCAGTATTTT
CASSTSSRGITDTQYF
>TRBJ2-3|NA|TRBV9|NA
TGTGCCAGCAGCCCCCAGCGGAGCACAGATACGCAGTATTTT
CASSPQRSTDTQYF
>TRBJ2-7|TRBD2|TRBV11-2|few
TGTGCCAGCAGCTCTTGGACTAGCGTCTCCTACGAGCAGTACTTC
CASSSWTSVSYEQYF
>TRBJ2-7|NA|TRBV18|NA
TGTGCCAGCTCACCGTTCGAGAATTTCTACGAGCAGTACTTC
CASSPFENFYEQYF
>TRBJ1-5|NA|TRBV20-1|once
TGCAGTGCTAGTAGAACAGTAAGAAGCAATCAGCCCCAGCATTTT
CSASRTVRSNQPQHF
>TRBJ1-6|TRBD1|TRBV27|NA
TGTGCCAGCAGCCGCGACCGTCAGGGGGCGTTTTCACCCCTCCACTTT
CASSRDRQGAFSPLHF
>TRBJ2-5|NA|TRBV9|once
TGTGCCAGCAGCGGAACAGGACGCCACGGGGAGACCCAGTACTTC
CASSGTGRHGETQYF
>TRBJ2-7|NA|TRBV10-3|NA
TGTGCCATCAGTGCGACGTGGCCGGGACACAGTACCTACGAGCAGTACTTC
CAISATWPGHSTYEQYF
>TRBJ2-7|NA|TRBV18|NA
TGTGCCAGCTCACCAGTACAGGGAAATCCCGAGCAGTACTTC
CASSPVQGNPEQYF
>TRBJ2-5|TRBD1|TRBV4-3|NA
TGCGCCAGCAGCACAGTAGGGGGCCTAGAGACCCAGTACTTC
CASSTVGGLETQYF
>TRBJ1-1|NA|TRBV15|once
TGTGCCACCAGCAGAGATGGGGCGGTCACTGAAGCTTTCTTT
CATSRDGAVTEAFF
>TRBJ1-2|TRBD1|TRBV29-1|NA
TGCAGCGTTCCGGGACAGAGCTATGGCTACACCTTC
CSVPGQSYGYTF
>TRBJ1-2|NA|TRBV15|NA
TGTGCCACCAGCGAGGGCGGGGGCGGAGGCTACACCTTC
CATSEGGGGGYTF
>TRBJ1-1|NA|TRBV19|once
TGTGCCAGTAGTATTGGCATGAACACTGAAGCTTTCTTT
CASSIGMNTEAFF
>TRBJ1-2|TRBD1|TRBV7-9|NA
TGTGCCAGCAGCGACGGGGACAGGGTAGGTCTCGGCTATGGCTACACCTTC
CASSDGDRVGLGYGYTF